This TCR beta chain was documented in a study of T-cell memory formation after mild COVID-19 (dated by TCRdb to the early 2020s). As for the study more broadly: TCR sequence clusters from the two donors were largely donor specific. The cohort comprised two young, previously healthy adult volunteers, one female and one male. Longitudinal TCRalpha and TCRbeta repertoire sequencing tracked T-cell clones expanding and contracting after mild COVID-19 in a couple of donors.

The reads were generated on an Illumina NovaSeq 6000. Using 5'RACE with constant-segment primers, TCRalpha and TCRbeta cDNA libraries were constructed, with sample barcodes and unique molecular identifiers added in the process. Trizol reagent was used to extract RNA from every sample. Libraries were amplified in two PCR steps, with a second sample barcode and Illumina TruSeq adapters added in the second step. The libraries were sequenced on an Illumina NovaSeq using 2 x 150 bp paired-end reads. For the original study's pipeline: The reads were demultiplexed and collapsed into UMI-guided consensus sequences using migec v1.2.7. Using mixcr v2.1.11, UMI consensuses were aligned to TRA and TRB V and J templates and then assembled into clonotypes. Clonotypes were classified as expanded or contracted when called significant by both edgeR and NoisET, with noise models trained on biological replicates. For edgeR calls, the cutoffs were a false discovery rate-adjusted p below 0.01 and a log2 fold-change threshold of 1. PCA with hierarchical clustering of max-normalized trajectories of the 1000 most abundant clonotypes was used as exploratory dynamics analysis. Separately sequenced CD4+ and CD8+ repertoires were used to assign the CD4 or CD8 phenotype of responding clones. The public reads were quality trimmed at Q25 with fastp and then assembled into clones with MiXCR by TCRdb, keeping productive beta chains. Rows with a matching CDR3 protein are joined into one entry that keeps the most common DNA and genes. What appears here as the V and J calls and clone size reflects TCRdb's work, not the paper's. The sample contains a few hundred thousand distinct CDR3 sequences, less than 25% of them found a single time. Together, the top ten hold roughly 9.1% of the sample.

Paper-wide results and their limitations: The study included only two mild cases, and larger cohorts that include severe cases with pre-infection samples were judged to be necessary. The second-wave clones that peaked on day 37 were not confirmed to be SARS-CoV-2 specific. The detection of some responding clones in pre-infection memory suggests that pre-existing cross-reactive memory T cells joined the SARS-CoV-2 response. Contracting CD4+ clones were found mainly in CM and EM memory subsets, while CD8+ clones were enriched in EMRA. Balanced CD4/CD8 phenotypes were observed for clones contracting from day 15 to 85, whereas a bias towards CD4+ was observed for a second wave of clones expanding from day 15 to 37.

The germline V gene (reference sequence) sets CDR1 to SEHNR and CDR2 to FQNEAQ. Trimming removed 1 base from V and 3 bases from J, leaving 9 bases between the germline ends. The CDR3, cysteine through phenylalanine, is 15 amino acids long. Left in the record is the CDR3 DNA by itself, 45 bases read in frame from the first base. This clonotype was seen a handful of times. This clone's antigen is unknown. It has no much larger one-base neighbor in the sample; base qualities were not kept. PBMCs were isolated by Ficoll-Paque density gradient centrifugation. This receptor was identified in an adult woman who had mild COVID-19 (a few samples of this study predate the infection). The sample titles of this study are shuffled in the database, so cell type and time point are left out; the donor was told from shared clones. The material sequenced was PBMCs or a T cell subset sorted from them (not recorded which). The sequence joins TRBV7-9 to TRBJ1-4; no D segment can be confidently identified. DNA sequence: TGTGCCAGCAGCTTAGTTGACGTGGCTAATGAAAAACTGTTTTTT. Translated, this gives CASSLVDVANEKLFF.